The present T cell receptor beta chain was sequenced within a study of T-cell memory formation after mild COVID-19. Study-level background: In these data, TCR clusters were largely donor specific. Overall study results and limits: Those CD4+ clones that contracted were mainly in CM and EM (CD8+ ones in EMRA). In pre-infection memory, a portion of responding clones appeared, which suggested that cross-reactive memory joined. Clones that contracted from day 15 to 85 were balanced CD4/CD8, while later expanders leaned CD4+.

One entry per CDR3 protein results from TCRdb running MiXCR on the 5' RACE reads. The sample shows 430,000 or so distinct CDR3 sequences, approximately 23% of them seen only once. This clonotype has only a few counts. Antigen specificity is unknown. The CDR3 length is 13 residues. Trimming stripped 5 bases from V and 3 bases from J, with 13 bases between. The germline gives CDR1 SQVTM, CDR2 ANQGSEA. The chain combines TRBV29-1 with TRBJ2-5, with D perhaps matching TRBD1 (5 bases). This receptor was obtained from an adult woman who had mild COVID-19 (a few samples of this study predate the infection). Cell type and time point are not known. Sequenced: PBMCs or a T cell subset sorted from them (not recorded which). This CDR3 is CSVSGQVEETQYF. The CDR3 DNA follows: TGCAGCGTTTCAGGGCAGGTCGAAGAGACCCAGTACTTC.